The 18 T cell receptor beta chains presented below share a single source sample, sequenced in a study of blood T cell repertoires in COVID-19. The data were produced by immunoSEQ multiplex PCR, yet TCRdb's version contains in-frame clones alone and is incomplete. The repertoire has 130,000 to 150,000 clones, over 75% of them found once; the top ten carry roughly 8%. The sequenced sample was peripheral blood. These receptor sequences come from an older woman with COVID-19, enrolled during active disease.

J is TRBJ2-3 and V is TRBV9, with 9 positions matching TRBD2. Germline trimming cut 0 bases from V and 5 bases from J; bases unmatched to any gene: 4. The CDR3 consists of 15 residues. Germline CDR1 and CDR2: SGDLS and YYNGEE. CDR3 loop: CASSVGVAGEDTQYF. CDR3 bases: TGTGCCAGCAGCGTAGGTGTAGCGGGGGAAGATACGCAGTATTTT.

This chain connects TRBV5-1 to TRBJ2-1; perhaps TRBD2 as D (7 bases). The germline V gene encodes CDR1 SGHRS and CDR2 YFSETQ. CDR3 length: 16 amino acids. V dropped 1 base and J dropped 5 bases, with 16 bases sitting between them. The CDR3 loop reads CASSLHPGGPNNEQFF. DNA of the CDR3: TGCGCCAGCAGCTTGCATCCGGGGGGCCCAAACAATGAGCAGTTCTTC.

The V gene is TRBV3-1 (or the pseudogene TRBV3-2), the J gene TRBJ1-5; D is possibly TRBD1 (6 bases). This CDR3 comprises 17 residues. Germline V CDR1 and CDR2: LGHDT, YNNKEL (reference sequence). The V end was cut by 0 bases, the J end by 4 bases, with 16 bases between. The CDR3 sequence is CASSQEQGTDGNQPQHF. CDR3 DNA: TGTGCCAGCAGCCAAGAACAGGGTACGGATGGAAATCAGCCCCAGCATTTT.

This CDR3 reads CASSLVPMHPDTQYF. CDR3 nucleotides: TGTGCCAGCAGCTTGGTCCCTATGCACCCTGATACGCAGTATTTT. This chain uses TRBV5-6 with TRBJ2-3; D not resolved. The CDR3 runs to 15 residues. V gave up 0 bases and J gave up 6 bases, with 14 bases separating them. Germline V gene lookup returns CDR1 SGHDT and CDR2 YYEEEE.

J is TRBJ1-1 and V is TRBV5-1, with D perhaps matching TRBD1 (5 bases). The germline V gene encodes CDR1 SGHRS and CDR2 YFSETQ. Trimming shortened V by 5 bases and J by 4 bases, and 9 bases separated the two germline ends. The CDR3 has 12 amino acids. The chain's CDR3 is CASRGDFTEAFF. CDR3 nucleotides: TGCGCCAGCAGGGGGGACTTCACTGAAGCTTTCTTT.

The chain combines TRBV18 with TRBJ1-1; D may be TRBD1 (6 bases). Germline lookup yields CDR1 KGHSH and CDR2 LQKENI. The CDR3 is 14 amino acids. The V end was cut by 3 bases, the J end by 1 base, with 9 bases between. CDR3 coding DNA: TGTGCCAGCTCACCGGGACATACGAACACTGAAGCTTTCTTT. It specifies CASSPGHTNTEAFF.

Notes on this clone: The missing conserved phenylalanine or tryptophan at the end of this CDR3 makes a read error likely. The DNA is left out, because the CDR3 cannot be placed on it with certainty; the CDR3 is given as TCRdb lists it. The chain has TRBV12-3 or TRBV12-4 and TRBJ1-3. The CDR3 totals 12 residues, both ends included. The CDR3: CASSLARAAAFL.

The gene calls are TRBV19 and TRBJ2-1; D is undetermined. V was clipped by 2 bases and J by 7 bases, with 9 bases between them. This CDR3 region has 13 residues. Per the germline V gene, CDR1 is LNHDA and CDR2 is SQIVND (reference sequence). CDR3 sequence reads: CASSITHTNEQFF. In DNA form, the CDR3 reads TGTGCCAGTAGTATAACACACACGAATGAGCAGTTCTTC.

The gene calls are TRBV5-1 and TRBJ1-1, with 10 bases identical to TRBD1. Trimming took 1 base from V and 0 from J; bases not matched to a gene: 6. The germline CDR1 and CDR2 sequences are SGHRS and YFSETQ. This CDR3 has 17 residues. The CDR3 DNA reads TGCGCCAGCAGCTTGAGGAGACAGGGGGCCCTGAACACTGAAGCTTTCTTT. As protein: CASSLRRQGALNTEAFF. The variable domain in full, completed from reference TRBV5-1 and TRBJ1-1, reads KAGVTQTPRYLIKTRGQQVTLSCSPISGHRSVSWYQQTPGQGLQFLFEYFSETQRNKGNFPGRFSGRQFSNSRSEMNVSTLELGDSALYLCASSLRRQGALNTEAFFGQGTRLTVV.

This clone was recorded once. In DNA form, the CDR3 reads TGTGCCAGCTCACCAAGCACCACCGGGAGGAGCTATGGCTACACCTTC. Translated, it gives CASSPSTTGRSYGYTF. V is TRBV18 and J is TRBJ1-2; D is ambiguous. Germline V gene lookup returns CDR1 KGHSH and CDR2 LQKENI. CDR3 length: 16 residues. The V end lost 2 bases, the J end lost 4 bases, and 17 bases lay between the germline ends.

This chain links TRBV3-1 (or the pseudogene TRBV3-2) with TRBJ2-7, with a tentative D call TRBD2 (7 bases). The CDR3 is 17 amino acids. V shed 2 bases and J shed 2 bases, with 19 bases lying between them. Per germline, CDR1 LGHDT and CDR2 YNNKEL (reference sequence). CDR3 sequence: CASSQSFFGGQAYEQYF. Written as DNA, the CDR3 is TGTGCCAGCAGCCAAAGTTTTTTCGGGGGGCAGGCCTACGAGCAGTACTTC.

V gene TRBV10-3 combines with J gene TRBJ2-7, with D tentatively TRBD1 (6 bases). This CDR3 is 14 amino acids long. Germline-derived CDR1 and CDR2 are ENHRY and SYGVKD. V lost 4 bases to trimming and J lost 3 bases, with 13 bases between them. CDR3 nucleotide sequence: TGTGCCATCAGTGTAAGGGGGACCCTCTACGAGCAGTACTTC. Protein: CAISVRGTLYEQYF.

In nucleotides, the CDR3 is TGTGCCATCAATCCCCAAGGGGGGGGTGTTAATTCACCCCTCCACTTT. Its protein is CAINPQGGGVNSPLHF. The chain is built from TRBV10-3 and TRBJ1-6, with D possibly being TRBD1 (6 bases). Germline CDR1 reads ENHRY; CDR2 reads SYGVKD. The CDR3 runs 16 residues. V shed 7 bases and J shed 6 bases, with 19 bases lying between them.

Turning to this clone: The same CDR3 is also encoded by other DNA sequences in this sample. The CDR3 bases are TGTGCCAGCAGCCGGACAGGGGTTACCTACGAGCAGTACTTC. Translation: CASSRTGVTYEQYF. The rearrangement links TRBV27 to TRBJ2-7; 9 bases align to TRBD1. The germline V gene encodes CDR1 MNHEY and CDR2 SMNVEV (reference sequence). This CDR3 has 14 amino acids. V lost 6 bases to trimming and J lost 2 bases; unmatched junction nucleotides: 5.

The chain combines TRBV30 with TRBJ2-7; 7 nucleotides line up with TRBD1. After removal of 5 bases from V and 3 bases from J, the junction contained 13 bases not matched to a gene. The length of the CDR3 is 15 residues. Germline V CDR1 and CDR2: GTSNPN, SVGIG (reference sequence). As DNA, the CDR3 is TGTGCCTGGGCGATGGACAGGTCGGGTCACTACGAGCAGTACTTC. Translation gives CAWAMDRSGHYEQYF.

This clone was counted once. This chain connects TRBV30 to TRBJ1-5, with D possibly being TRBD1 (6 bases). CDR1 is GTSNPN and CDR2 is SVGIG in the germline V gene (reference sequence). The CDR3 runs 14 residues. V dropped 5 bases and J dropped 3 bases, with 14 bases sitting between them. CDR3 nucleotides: TGTGCCTGGTGGGCAGGGGTATTCAATCAGCCCCAGCATTTT. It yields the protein CAWWAGVFNQPQHF.

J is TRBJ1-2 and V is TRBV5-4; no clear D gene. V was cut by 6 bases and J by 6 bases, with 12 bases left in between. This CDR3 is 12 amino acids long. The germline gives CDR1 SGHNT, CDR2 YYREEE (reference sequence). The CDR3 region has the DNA TGTGCCAGCACCCCCGGGGTAGATGGCTACACCTTC. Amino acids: CASTPGVDGYTF.

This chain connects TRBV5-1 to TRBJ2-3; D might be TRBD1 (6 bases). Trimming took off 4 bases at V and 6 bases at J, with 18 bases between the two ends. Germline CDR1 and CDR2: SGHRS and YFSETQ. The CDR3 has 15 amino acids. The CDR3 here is CASSEQGTSMDTQYF. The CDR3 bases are TGCGCCAGCAGCGAGCAGGGGACGTCAATGGATACGCAGTATTTT.